This TCR beta chain was observed in a study of blood T cell repertoires in COVID-19 (dated by TCRdb to 2019 to 2021). For the study in its entirety: Samples covering the acute and convalescent phases of COVID-19 were provided by collaborators in the United States, Italy and Spain. The samples were drawn from two sources: the first 160 participants of the ongoing ImmuneRACE study, and some 1,300 subjects contributed by 6 global collaborators. A freely available public database, intended as a resource for researchers studying the immune response to SARS-CoV-2, is where the repertoires were released. Subjects who had been exposed to COVID-19, were actively infected with it, or had recovered from it provided the deeply sampled blood TCRbeta repertoires that made up the dataset. The material from the prospective study consisted of cDNA or gDNA derived from T cells, B-cell-depleted T cells, or PBMCs. The sample metadata nearly always contained a de-identified subject ID, COVID-19 status, age in years and sex. Where available, HLA class I and class II types were obtained from metadata supplied by the sample provider rather than from assay-based typing. Findings and caveats that apply to the study as a whole: Clinical and demographic metadata were provided uncurated, with the amount varying by source and participant.

Looking up the germline V gene yields CDR1 MNHEY and CDR2 SVGAGI. Counted from cysteine to phenylalanine, this CDR3 has 15 amino acids. The only DNA kept is the CDR3, 45 bases in frame from the first base. V and J are truncated by 11 bases and 0 bases respectively, leaving an intervening sequence of 17 bases. The immunoSEQ Assay, a bias-controlled multiplex PCR, was used to amplify TCRbeta CDR3 regions from genomic DNA. From the authors' description of their analysis: Nucleated cell counts per sample were estimated from amplification of reference gene primers within the assay. To quantify the absolute abundance of each unique TCRbeta CDR3 rearrangement, sequence reads were collapsed and filtered. For each sample, productive Simpson clonality was calculated by taking the square root of Simpson's diversity index across productive rearrangements. TCRdb holds this immuneACCESS table with in-frame rearrangements only. Some clones are missing; in checked studies, unresolved V genes explain under half, and the rest has no known cause. The V and J calls and clone size are taken from that table; D and trimming were inferred from the DNA. Here the sample has roughly 230,000 clones; about nine tenths occur a single time. The ten largest clones represent over 0.65% of the sample.

A word on this clone: This receptor's antigen is unknown. Base qualities are not recorded, but no much larger clone differs from it by a single base.

One collaborating source in Seattle enrolled patients during active infection and followed them longitudinally through the course of disease. The collaborating institutions used their own protocols to collect whole blood in K2EDTA tubes. For TCRbeta analysis, collaborators shipped samples as frozen whole blood, isolated PBMCs, or DNA extracted from either of those sample types. The sequence links TRBV6-5 to TRBJ1-3, with an unclear D gene assignment. Sequences were obtained from peripheral blood. The receptor's source is a man between 25 and 39 years old with COVID-19, enrolled during active disease. The CDR3 region reads CAGTSPLSSGNTIYF. The DNA sequence is given as TGTGCCGGCACCTCTCCCCTATCCTCTGGAAACACCATATATTTT.